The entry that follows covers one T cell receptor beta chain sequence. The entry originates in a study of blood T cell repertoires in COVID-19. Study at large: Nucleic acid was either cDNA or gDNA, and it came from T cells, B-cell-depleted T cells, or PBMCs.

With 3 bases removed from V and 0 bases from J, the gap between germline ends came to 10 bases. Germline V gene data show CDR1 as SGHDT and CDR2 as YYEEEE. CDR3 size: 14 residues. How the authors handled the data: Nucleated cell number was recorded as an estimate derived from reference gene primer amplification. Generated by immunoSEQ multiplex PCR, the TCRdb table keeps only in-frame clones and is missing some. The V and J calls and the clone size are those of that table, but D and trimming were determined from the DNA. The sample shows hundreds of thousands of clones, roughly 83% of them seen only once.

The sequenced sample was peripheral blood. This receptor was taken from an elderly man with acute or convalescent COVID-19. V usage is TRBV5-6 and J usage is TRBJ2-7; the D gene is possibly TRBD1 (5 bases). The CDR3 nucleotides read TGTGCCAGCAGCTACCCGGACATCTCCTACGAGCAGTACTTC. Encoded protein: CASSYPDISYEQYF.